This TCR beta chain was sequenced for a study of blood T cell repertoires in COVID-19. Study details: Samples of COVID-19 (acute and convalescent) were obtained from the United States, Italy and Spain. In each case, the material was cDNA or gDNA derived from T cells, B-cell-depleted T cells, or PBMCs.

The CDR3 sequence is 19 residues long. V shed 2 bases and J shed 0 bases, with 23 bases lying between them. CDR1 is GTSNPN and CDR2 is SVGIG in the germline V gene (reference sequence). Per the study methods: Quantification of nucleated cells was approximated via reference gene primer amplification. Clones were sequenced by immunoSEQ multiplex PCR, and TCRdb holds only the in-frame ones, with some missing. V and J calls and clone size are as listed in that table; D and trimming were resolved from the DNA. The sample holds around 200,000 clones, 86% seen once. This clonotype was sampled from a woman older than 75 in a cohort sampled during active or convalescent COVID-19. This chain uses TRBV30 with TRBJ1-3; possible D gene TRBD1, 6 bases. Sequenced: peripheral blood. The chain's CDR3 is CAWSQRSGTPDYSGNTIYF. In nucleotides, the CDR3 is TGTGCCTGGAGTCAGCGTTCCGGGACACCGGATTACTCTGGAAACACCATATATTTT.